The clone carrying this TCR beta chain was seen only a few times. The antigen is not known. This entry is derived from a study of blood T cells in healthy people across ages. Each sample had at least 6.5 million PBMCs isolated. Germline V lookup: CDR1 SQVTM, CDR2 ANQGSEA. The length of the CDR3 is 16 residues. V shed 3 bases and J shed 2 bases, with 19 bases lying between them. Primers used in a second PCR of roughly 7 to 12 cycles were a sample-barcoded 5' primer and a J-beta primer mix. Every cDNA molecule bore a tag from a template-switch adaptor containing 12 random nucleotides. TCRdb independently ran MiXCR on the 5' RACE reads; one entry per CDR3 protein. This table has 1.5 million to 2 million distinct CDR3 sequences, about two fifths appearing once. Study-wide results and limits: The donors' CMV status was not determined, possibly confounding changes in expanded clonotypes.

The sequenced sample consisted of blood. The rearrangement joins TRBV29-1 to TRBJ2-5; perhaps TRBD1 as D (5 bases). This clonotype originated in a human donor in good health. The CDR3 here is CSVEGPTGRVQETQYF. Here the CDR3 DNA reads TGCAGCGTTGAGGGCCCCACAGGCCGGGTACAAGAGACCCAGTACTTC.